Described below is a single T cell receptor (beta chain) sequence and its context. The sample holds many counts of this clonotype. Its antigen has not been determined. No much larger clone exists at a distance of one base, and base qualities are not known. The time point label, as the study defines it: sample taken at primary tumor resection. The donors were around 69 patients from the lung TRACERx cohort who had early-stage, untreated non-small cell lung cancer. Whole RNA extracted from tumor and nontumor lung tissue, or from cryopreserved PBMC samples, was used for TCR sequencing without cell sorting. A patient was chosen for TCR sequencing only when enough RNA was available from at least two tumor regions. Tumor and adjacent nontumor lung specimens were reviewed by a lung pathologist before selection. This sample is drawn from a study of spatial heterogeneity in lung cancer (dated by TCRdb to about 2019). Concerning the study at large: Beta-chain transcripts were consistently detected in greater numbers than alpha-chain transcripts, which likely reflected higher beta-chain transcript abundance. At surgery, roughly 220 tumor regions, around 67 matched nontumor lung samples and 50 to 60 PBMC samples were TCR-sequenced for both alpha and beta chains. TCR alpha and beta repertoires were quantitatively compared across multiple tumor regions, matched nontumor lung and blood in non-small cell lung cancer. In tumor regions, TCR transcript counts showed a strong correlation with a T cell transcriptional module score derived from matched bulk RNA-seq. In the raw uncorrected reads, each unique combination of TCR and UMI appeared more than ten times on average. Nonsynonymous mutation counts, determined by whole-exome sequencing of tumor tissue, were related to TCR repertoire features.

The library was generated by 5' RACE. Sequenced using a NextSeq 500. To allow correction of PCR and sequencing errors, the TCR library protocol tagged every TCR cDNA molecule with a unique molecular identifier. As for how the authors treated the data: TCR identification, UMI-based error correction and CDR3 extraction were all carried out with Decombinator tools. TCRs above a frequency of 2 per 1,000, corresponding to the top 1% of the tumor frequency distribution, were defined as expanded. Expanded tumor TCRs were classed as regional if statistically deemed absent (corrected P<0.05) from at least one tumor region, otherwise ubiquitous. Renyi diversity was calculated using the R vegan package after each repertoire was subsampled 100 times to 5,000 TCRs. CDR3 similarity networks were built from amino acid triplet string-kernel similarity, connecting CDR3s with pairwise similarity above 0.82. TCRdb trimmed the raw reads at Q25, called clones with MiXCR and kept productive beta chains. For every CDR3 protein sequence, its rows merge into one entry that carries the most common genes and DNA. None of the V and J calls come from the authors' own analysis; TCRdb made them. A total of over 2,000 distinct CDR3 sequences appear in this sample, 5.5% to 6% of them only once. Around 18% of the sample is taken by the ten largest.

Findings and caveats that apply to the study as a whole: The number of expanded intratumoral alpha and beta TCRs correlated with the tumor nonsynonymous mutation count. Additional single-cell paired TCR alpha and beta sequencing was considered necessary to confirm, at a functional level, the hypothesis that regional TCRs recognize regional mutations. Counts of ubiquitous and regional expanded TCRs correlated with counts of ubiquitous and regional nonsynonymous mutations, respectively. TCR-seq coverage of tumor T cells was estimated to be only 6% to 7.5% for alpha chains and more than 11% for beta chains.

As encoded in the germline V gene, CDR1 is MNHEY while CDR2 is SVGAGI. The junction carries 16 bases between V and J, which are trimmed by 8 bases and 0 bases respectively. From the cysteine through the phenylalanine, the CDR3 covers 16 amino acids. CDR3 DNA is the only sequence kept; it has 48 bases, read in frame from the first base. This TCR derives from a male donor with early-stage non-small cell lung cancer. This receptor chain uses TRBV6-5 and TRBJ1-4, with TRBD1 tentatively as D gene (5 bases match). Specimen: lung tumor tissue, collected at surgery. The DNA sequence follows: TGTGCCAGCGCGACAGAGCCATATGCAACTAATGAAAAACTGTTTTTT. It is translated as CASATEPYATNEKLFF.